Following are 21 T cell receptor beta chains from one sample sequenced in a study of identical twins. From the 5' RACE reads, TCRdb called clonotypes with MiXCR, one entry per CDR3 protein. The data hold around 530,000 distinct CDR3 sequences, with nearly 15% observed a single time. These data are also associated with another study on yellow fever vaccine responses in identical twins.

Sample: CD4+ T cells sorted from blood. These receptors all stem from a woman aged 18-30 years in good health.

CDR3 bases: TGTGCCAGCAGTAAACAGGGGGTGAGCAATGAAAAACTGTTTTTT. The encoded protein is CASSKQGVSNEKLFF. The chain couples TRBV2 to TRBJ1-4; 8 nucleotides align to TRBD1. The CDR3 length is 15 residues. Trimming at V came to 5 bases and at J to 5 bases, leaving 7 bases not matched to a gene. Germline loops: CDR1 SNHLY, CDR2 FYNNEI.

This clonotype showed up many times. The chain recombines TRBV10-3 with TRBJ2-2; 7 bases fit TRBD1. V shed 6 bases and J 2 bases; nucleotides not matched to a gene: 3. In germline, CDR1 is ENHRY, CDR2 SYGVKD. The CDR3 is 14 residues long. The CDR3 DNA sequence: TGTGCCATCAGGGGGACAGAAAACACCGGGGAGCTGTTTTTT. Translating it yields CAIRGTENTGELFF.

The chain has TRBV6-1 and TRBJ2-3; the D gene is possibly TRBD1 (5 bases). Trimming left V 6 bases short and J 1 base short, with 11 bases between. Germline CDR1 reads MNHNS; CDR2 reads SASEGT. CDR3 length equals 14 residues. The CDR3 here is CASRHRRGTDTQYF. As DNA, the CDR3 is TGTGCCAGCAGACACAGGCGCGGCACAGATACGCAGTATTTT.

This clonotype was picked up a small number of times. The chain's CDR3 is CASSPPDRGSSYEQYF. The CDR3 region has the DNA TGTGCCAGCAGTCCTCCGGACAGGGGGAGCTCCTACGAGCAGTACTTC. V usage is TRBV6-1 and J usage is TRBJ2-7; 10 positions match TRBD1. Per germline, CDR1 MNHNS and CDR2 SASEGT. CDR3 size: 16 residues. The ends lost 5 bases at V and 0 bases at J; junction bases unmatched: 7.

This clonotype was observed at least ten times. CDR3 in DNA: TGCAGCGTTGGTAATAACGTGGACTATGGCTACACCTTC. Translation: CSVGNNVDYGYTF. The chain recombines TRBV29-1 with TRBJ1-2; D unclear. The CDR3 totals 13 residues. The V gene's germline CDR1 is SQVTM and CDR2 ANQGSEA. V lost 4 bases, J lost 3 bases, and 12 bases lay in between.

V is TRBV19 and J is TRBJ2-1; D is perhaps TRBD2 (6 bases). V lost 4 bases, J lost 1 base, and 20 bases lay in between. The V gene's germline CDR1 is LNHDA and CDR2 SQIVND (reference sequence). This CDR3 spans 18 amino acids. The CDR3 DNA reads as TGTGCCAGTAGTAGCCAAAATATGGGAGGCGGTTCCTACAATGAGCAGTTCTTC. Encoded protein: CASSSQNMGGGSYNEQFF. The full variable domain, in which reference TRBV19 and TRBJ2-1 provide the parts outside the CDR3, is DGGITQSPKYLFRKEGQNVTLSCEQNLNHDAMYWYRQDPGQGLRLIYYSQIVNDFQKGDIAEGYSVSREKKESFPLTVTSAQKNPTAFYLCASSSQNMGGGSYNEQFFGPGTRLTVL.

This clonotype was found a few times. The chain recombines TRBV7-6 with TRBJ2-3; possible D gene TRBD2, 6 bases. Germline CDR1 reads SGHVS; CDR2 reads FNYEAQ. The CDR3 covers 15 residues. The V gene lost 7 bases and the J gene lost 2 bases, with 16 bases spanning the gap. The CDR3 region is CASTHGDFPTDTQYF. In nucleotides, the CDR3 is TGTGCCAGCACCCATGGGGACTTCCCCACAGATACGCAGTATTTT.

The V call is TRBV15, the J call TRBJ2-5; the match to TRBD1 covers 10 bases. The CDR3 is 17 amino acids. Trimming at V came to 1 base and at J to 3 bases, leaving 8 bases not matched to a gene. Per the germline V gene, CDR1 is LNHNV and CDR2 is YYDKDF (reference sequence). The CDR3 spells CATSRVGTGVAKETQYF. For the CDR3, the DNA is TGTGCCACCAGCAGAGTGGGGACAGGGGTAGCCAAAGAGACCCAGTACTTC.

The chain couples TRBV12-3 or TRBV12-4 to TRBJ1-1; 9 nucleotides line up with TRBD1. The junction had 10 bases not matched to a gene; V was cut back by 5 bases and J by 0 bases. The CDR3 spans 17 residues. The CDR3 is CASSPGTGTLMNTEAFF. CDR3 DNA: TGTGCCAGCAGTCCCGGGACAGGGACCTTAATGAACACTGAAGCTTTCTTT.

This clonotype has more than one count but fewer than ten. J is TRBJ2-1 and V is TRBV24-1; 14 bases are a match to TRBD2. Germline V lookup: CDR1 KGHDR, CDR2 SFDVKD. This CDR3 contains 16 residues. Trimming removed 6 bases from V and 6 bases from J; junction bases left unmatched: 6. CDR3 sequence reads: CATSRGTSGSGNEQFF. The CDR3 DNA sequence: TGTGCCACCAGTCGGGGGACTAGCGGGAGTGGCAATGAGCAGTTCTTC.

This clonotype was observed many times. V usage is TRBV12-3 or TRBV12-4 and J usage is TRBJ2-1, with TRBD1 matching 10 bases. The CDR3 extends over 14 amino acids. J was trimmed by 7 bases and V by 5 bases; bases with no gene match: 5. The CDR3, as DNA: TGTGCCAGCAGTCGAGGGGGACAGGGGAATGAGCAGTTCTTC. As protein: CASSRGGQGNEQFF.

This clonotype occurred many times. This rearrangement joins TRBV20-1 to TRBJ2-1, with 9 bases aligning to TRBD2. This CDR3 contains 13 residues. V lost 3 bases, J lost 10 bases, and 7 bases stayed unmatched. Germline V gene sequence: CDR1 DFQATT, CDR2 SNEGSKA (reference sequence). The CDR3 is CSASWLSGGEQFF. For the CDR3, the DNA is TGCAGTGCTAGTTGGCTTAGCGGGGGAGAGCAGTTCTTC.

The rearrangement joins TRBV10-3 to TRBJ2-7; D remains ambiguous. Germline loops: CDR1 ENHRY, CDR2 SYGVKD. The CDR3 has 14 residues. Trimming cost V 3 bases and J 2 bases, with 11 bases left between them. The CDR3 nucleotides read TGTGCCATCAGTGACCCCTCACGAGCCTACGAGCAGTACGTC. It encodes CAISDPSRAYEQYV.

This clonotype appeared a few times. The chain employs TRBV5-1 and TRBJ2-1; TRBD2 aligns across 12 bases. Germline V gene sequence: CDR1 SGHRS, CDR2 YFSETQ. The trim removed 3 bases at V and 8 bases at J, leaving 9 bases unmatched. The CDR3 loop spans 16 amino acids. In nucleotides, the CDR3 is TGCGCCAGCAGCTCCTTTCTAGCGGGAGGGCCACATGAGCAGTTCTTC. It yields the protein CASSSFLAGGPHEQFF.

This chain uses TRBV6-1 with TRBJ2-7, with TRBD1 identical over 11 bases. Germline V gene sequence: CDR1 MNHNS, CDR2 SASEGT. J gave up 5 bases and V 4 bases, and 7 bases lay outside the gene matches. The CDR3 is 15 amino acids. The CDR3 DNA follows: TGTGCCAGCAGTGGGAGGACAGGGGGCAGAAACGAGCAGTACGTC. Amino acids: CASSGRTGGRNEQYV.

This clonotype occurred many times. The chain employs TRBV24-1 and TRBJ2-7; D unresolved. The length of the CDR3 is 12 residues. Germline assignment: CDR1 KGHDR and CDR2 SFDVKD. V lost 3 bases and J 6 bases, leaving 8 bases between the germline ends. The CDR3 DNA sequence: TGTGCCACCAGTGATCGAGGCTCCGAGCAGTACTTC. Its protein product is CATSDRGSEQYF.

The CDR3 is CAISLLAGGPIQETQYF. The CDR3 DNA reads TGTGCCATCAGTCTACTAGCGGGAGGGCCGATTCAAGAGACCCAGTACTTC. This chain links TRBV10-3 with TRBJ2-5; 13 bases line up with TRBD2. Germline CDR1 and CDR2: ENHRY and SYGVKD. CDR3 length equals 17 residues. Trimming at V came to 5 bases and at J to 2 bases, leaving 8 bases not matched to a gene.

This clonotype occurred once. The genes are TRBV28 and TRBJ2-7, with 8 bases lining up with TRBD1. This CDR3 has 15 amino acids. V shed 3 bases and J 5 bases; nucleotides not matched to a gene: 9. The germline V gene has CDR1 MDHEN and CDR2 SYDVKM. The CDR3 region is CASSFPSTGDDEQYF. DNA for the CDR3: TGTGCCAGCAGTTTTCCCTCGACAGGGGATGACGAGCAGTACTTC.

This clonotype was observed a handful of times. V usage is TRBV24-1 and J usage is TRBJ1-2; D not certain. Trimming cost V 2 bases and J 8 bases, with 8 bases left between them. Germline CDR1 is KGHDR and CDR2 is SFDVKD. The CDR3 length is 12 residues. CDR3 nucleotides: TGTGCCACCAGTGATTCAGTCTCGGGCTACACCTTC. Protein sequence: CATSDSVSGYTF.

The CDR3 protein is CSVDLWSNYGYTF. CDR3 sequence (DNA): TGCAGCGTTGACTTGTGGTCCAACTATGGCTACACCTTC. The genes are TRBV29-1 and TRBJ1-2; D is ambiguous. This CDR3 contains 13 residues. Germline CDR1 SQVTM, CDR2 ANQGSEA. Between the trimmed V and J ends, which lost 3 bases and 2 bases, there was a span of 10 bases.

This clonotype came up a few times. V usage is TRBV20-1 and J usage is TRBJ2-7; possible D gene TRBD2, 6 bases. The CDR3 covers 16 residues. V lost 3 bases and J lost 1, with 19 bases in between. Germline CDR1 and CDR2: DFQATT and SNEGSKA (reference sequence). CDR3 loop: CSARGGRTQASYEQYF. CDR3 nucleotides: TGCAGTGCTAGGGGGGGTAGGACACAAGCTTCCTACGAGCAGTACTTC.